This T cell receptor beta chain was sequenced during a study of T cells after yellow fever vaccination. Study outcomes and limitations: On re-exposure, the response was weaker but peaked faster, at day 5 versus 15. Most primary-vaccination clones reappeared after the booster (about 97% CD4, about 87% CD8). Researchers noted that a small share of clonotypes showed up in both CD4 and CD8 compartments.

Trimming removed 0 bases at V and 8 bases at J, with 8 bases between. The CDR3 extends over 13 amino acids. Germline CDR1 reads SGHVS; CDR2 reads FQNEAQ. A process of 5'RACE template switching, which added a universal primer site and UMIs, was used to make TCR cDNA. One entry per CDR3 protein, called by TCRdb with MiXCR from the 5' RACE reads. The table has tens of thousands of distinct CDR3 sequences, about 7.7% seen once. A few counts support this clonotype. Antigen unknown. The material sequenced was CD8+ T cells sorted from PBMCs, taken on the day of the yellow fever booster vaccination. The receptor was isolated from a man younger than 40 who received the YFV17D yellow fever vaccine. The rearrangement links TRBV7-8 to TRBJ2-1; D is unclear. In DNA, the CDR3 is TGTGCCAGCAGCTTAGCGAATGGCTATGAGCAGTTCTTC. It translates to CASSLANGYEQFF.